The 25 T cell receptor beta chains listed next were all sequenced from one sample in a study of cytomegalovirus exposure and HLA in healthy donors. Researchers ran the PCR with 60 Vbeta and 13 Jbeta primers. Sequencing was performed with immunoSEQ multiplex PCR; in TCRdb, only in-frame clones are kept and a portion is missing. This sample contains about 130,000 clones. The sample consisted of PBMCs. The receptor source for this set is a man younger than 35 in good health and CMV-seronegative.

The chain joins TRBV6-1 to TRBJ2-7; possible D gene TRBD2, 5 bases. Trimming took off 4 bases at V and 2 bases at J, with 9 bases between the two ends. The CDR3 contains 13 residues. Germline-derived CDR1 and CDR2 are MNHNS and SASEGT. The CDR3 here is CASSGTVAYEQYF. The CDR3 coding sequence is TGTGCCAGCAGTGGGACTGTAGCCTACGAGCAGTACTTC.

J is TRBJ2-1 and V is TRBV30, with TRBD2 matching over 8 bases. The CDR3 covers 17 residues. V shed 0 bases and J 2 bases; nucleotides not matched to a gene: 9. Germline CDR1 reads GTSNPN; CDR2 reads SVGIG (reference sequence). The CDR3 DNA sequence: TGTGCCTGGAGTGTAATGGGAGCGGGGGCTGCCTACAATGAGCAGTTCTTC. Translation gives CAWSVMGAGAAYNEQFF. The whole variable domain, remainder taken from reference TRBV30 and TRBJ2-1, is SQTIHQWPATLVQPVGSPLSLECTVEGTSNPNLYWYRQAAGRGLQLLFYSVGIGQISSEVPQNLSASRPQDRQFILSSKKLLLSDSGFYLCAWSVMGAGAAYNEQFFGPGTRLTVL.

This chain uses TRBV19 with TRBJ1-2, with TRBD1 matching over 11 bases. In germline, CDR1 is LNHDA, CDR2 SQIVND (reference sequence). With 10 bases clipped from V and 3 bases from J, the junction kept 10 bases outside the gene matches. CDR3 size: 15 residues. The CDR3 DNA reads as TGTGCCACCAAAGGACAGGGGGCCCAGGACTATGGCTACACCTTC. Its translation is CATKGQGAQDYGYTF.

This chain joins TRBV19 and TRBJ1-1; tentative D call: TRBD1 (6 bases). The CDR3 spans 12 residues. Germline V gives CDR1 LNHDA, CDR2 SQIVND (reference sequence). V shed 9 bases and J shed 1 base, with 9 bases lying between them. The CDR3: CASQGTNTEAFF. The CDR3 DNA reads TGTGCCAGCCAGGGGACGAACACTGAAGCTTTCTTT. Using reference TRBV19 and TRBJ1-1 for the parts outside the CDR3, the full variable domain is DGGITQSPKYLFRKEGQNVTLSCEQNLNHDAMYWYRQDPGQGLRLIYYSQIVNDFQKGDIAEGYSVSREKKESFPLTVTSAQKNPTAFYLCASQGTNTEAFFGQGTRLTVV.

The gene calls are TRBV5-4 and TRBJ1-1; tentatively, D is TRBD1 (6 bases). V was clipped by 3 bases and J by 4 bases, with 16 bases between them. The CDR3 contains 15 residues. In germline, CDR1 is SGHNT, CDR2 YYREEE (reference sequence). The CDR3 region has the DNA TGTGCCAGCAGCTGGGGGGGGCGGTGGAGCACTGAAGCTTTCTTT. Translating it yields CASSWGGRWSTEAFF.

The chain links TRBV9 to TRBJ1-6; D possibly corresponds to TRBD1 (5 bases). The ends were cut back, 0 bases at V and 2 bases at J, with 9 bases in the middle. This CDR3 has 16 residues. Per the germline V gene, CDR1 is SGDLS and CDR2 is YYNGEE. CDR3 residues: CASSVDPGTYNSPLHF. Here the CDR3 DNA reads TGTGCCAGCAGCGTAGATCCAGGGACCTATAATTCACCCCTCCACTTT.

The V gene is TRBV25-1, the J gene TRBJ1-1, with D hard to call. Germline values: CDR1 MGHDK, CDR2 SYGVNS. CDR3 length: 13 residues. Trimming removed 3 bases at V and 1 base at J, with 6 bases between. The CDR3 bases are TGTGCCAGCAGTGACCACAGGAACACTGAAGCTTTCTTT. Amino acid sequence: CASSDHRNTEAFF.

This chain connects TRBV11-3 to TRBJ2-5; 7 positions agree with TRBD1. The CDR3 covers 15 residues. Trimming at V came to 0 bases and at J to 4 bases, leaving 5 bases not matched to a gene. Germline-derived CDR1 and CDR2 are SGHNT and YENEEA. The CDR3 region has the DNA TGTGCCAGCAGCTTAGATGAATACAGGGGAGAGACCCAGTACTTC. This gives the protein CASSLDEYRGETQYF.

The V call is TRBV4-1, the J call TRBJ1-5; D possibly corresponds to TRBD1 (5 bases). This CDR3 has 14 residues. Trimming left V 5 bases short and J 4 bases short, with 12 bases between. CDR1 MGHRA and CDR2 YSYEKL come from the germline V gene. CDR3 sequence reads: CASSSRGGNQPQHF. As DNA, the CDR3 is TGCGCCAGCAGCTCAAGGGGCGGTAATCAGCCCCAGCATTTT.

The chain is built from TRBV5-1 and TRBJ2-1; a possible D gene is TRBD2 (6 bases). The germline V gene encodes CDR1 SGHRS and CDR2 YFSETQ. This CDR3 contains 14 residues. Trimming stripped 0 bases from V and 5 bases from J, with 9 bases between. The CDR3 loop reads CASSLDSGNNEQFF. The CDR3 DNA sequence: TGCGCCAGCAGCTTGGATAGCGGAAACAATGAGCAGTTCTTC.

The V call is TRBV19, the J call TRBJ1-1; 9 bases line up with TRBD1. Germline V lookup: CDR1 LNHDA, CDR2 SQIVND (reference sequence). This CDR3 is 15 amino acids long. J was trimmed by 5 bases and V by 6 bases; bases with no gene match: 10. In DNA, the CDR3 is TGTGCCAGTAGGAGACAGGGGGTGTCGAAAACTGAAGCTTTCTTT. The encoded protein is CASRRQGVSKTEAFF.

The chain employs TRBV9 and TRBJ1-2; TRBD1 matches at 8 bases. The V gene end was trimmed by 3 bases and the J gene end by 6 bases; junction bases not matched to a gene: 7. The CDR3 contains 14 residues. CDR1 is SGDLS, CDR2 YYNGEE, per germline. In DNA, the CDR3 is TGTGCCAGCAGCGAACCAGGGGGCAGGAATGGCTACACCTTC. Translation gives CASSEPGGRNGYTF.

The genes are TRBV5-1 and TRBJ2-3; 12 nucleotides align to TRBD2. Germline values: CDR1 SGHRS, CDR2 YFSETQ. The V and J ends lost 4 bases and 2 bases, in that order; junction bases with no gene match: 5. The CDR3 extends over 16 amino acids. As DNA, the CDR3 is TGCGCCAGCAGCCTTGGACTAGCGGGGCTCACAGATACGCAGTATTTT. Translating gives CASSLGLAGLTDTQYF.

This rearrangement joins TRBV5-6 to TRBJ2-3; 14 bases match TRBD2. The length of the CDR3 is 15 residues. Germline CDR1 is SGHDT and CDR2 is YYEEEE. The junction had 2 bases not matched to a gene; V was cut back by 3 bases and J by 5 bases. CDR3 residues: CASSSGTSGGDTQYF. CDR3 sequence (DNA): TGTGCCAGCAGCTCCGGGACTAGCGGGGGAGATACGCAGTATTTT.

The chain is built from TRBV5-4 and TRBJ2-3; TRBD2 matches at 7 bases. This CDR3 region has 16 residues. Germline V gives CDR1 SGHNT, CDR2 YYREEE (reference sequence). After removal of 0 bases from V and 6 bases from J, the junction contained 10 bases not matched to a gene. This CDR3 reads CASSLGAGAIPDTQYF. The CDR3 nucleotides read TGTGCCAGCAGCTTGGGGGCGGGAGCCATACCGGATACGCAGTATTTT.

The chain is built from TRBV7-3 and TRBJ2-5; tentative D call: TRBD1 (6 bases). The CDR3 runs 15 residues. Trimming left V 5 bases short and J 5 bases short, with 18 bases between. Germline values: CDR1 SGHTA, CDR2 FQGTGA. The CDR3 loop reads CASSPTGRLEETQYF. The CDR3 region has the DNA TGTGCCAGCAGCCCGACAGGAAGGTTGGAGGAGACCCAGTACTTC.

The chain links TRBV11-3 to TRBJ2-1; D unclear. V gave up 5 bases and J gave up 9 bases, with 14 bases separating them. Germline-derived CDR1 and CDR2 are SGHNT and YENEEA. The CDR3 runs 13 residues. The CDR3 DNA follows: TGTGCCAGCAGCCCGGTGGATCGAGGTGAGCAGTTCTTC. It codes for CASSPVDRGEQFF.

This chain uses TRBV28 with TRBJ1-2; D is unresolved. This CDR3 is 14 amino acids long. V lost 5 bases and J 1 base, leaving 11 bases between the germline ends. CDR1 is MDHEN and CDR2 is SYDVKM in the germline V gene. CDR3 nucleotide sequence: TGTGCCAGCAGTCCGACTGGCAGTAACTATGGCTACACCTTC. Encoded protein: CASSPTGSNYGYTF.

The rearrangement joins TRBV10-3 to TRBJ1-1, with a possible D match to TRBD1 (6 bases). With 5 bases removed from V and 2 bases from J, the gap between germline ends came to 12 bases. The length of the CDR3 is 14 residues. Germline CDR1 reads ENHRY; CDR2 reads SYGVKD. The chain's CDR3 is CAISTGTFNTEAFF. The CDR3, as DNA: TGTGCCATCAGTACCGGGACATTCAACACTGAAGCTTTCTTT.

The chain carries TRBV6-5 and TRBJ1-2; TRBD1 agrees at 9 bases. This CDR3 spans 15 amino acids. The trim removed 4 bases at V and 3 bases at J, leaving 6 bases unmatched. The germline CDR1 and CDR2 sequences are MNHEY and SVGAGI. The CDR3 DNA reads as TGTGCCAGCAGTTTAACAGGGGGCGCAGACTATGGCTACACCTTC. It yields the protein CASSLTGGADYGYTF.

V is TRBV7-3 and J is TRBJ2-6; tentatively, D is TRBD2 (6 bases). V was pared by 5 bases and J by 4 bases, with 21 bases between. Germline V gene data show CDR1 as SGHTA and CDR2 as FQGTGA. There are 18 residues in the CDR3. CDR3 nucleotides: TGTGCCAGCAGCCCGCGTGGGGGGTCCTCCATCGGGGCCAACGTCCTGACTTTC. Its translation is CASSPRGGSSIGANVLTF.

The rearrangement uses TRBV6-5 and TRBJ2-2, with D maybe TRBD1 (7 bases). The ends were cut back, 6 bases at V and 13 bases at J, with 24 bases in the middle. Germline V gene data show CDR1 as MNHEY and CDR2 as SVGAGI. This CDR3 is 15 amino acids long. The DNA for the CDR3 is TGTGCCAGCAGCGTGGGGAGGACAGGTCCGAGAGGGCTGTTTTTT. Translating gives CASSVGRTGPRGLFF.

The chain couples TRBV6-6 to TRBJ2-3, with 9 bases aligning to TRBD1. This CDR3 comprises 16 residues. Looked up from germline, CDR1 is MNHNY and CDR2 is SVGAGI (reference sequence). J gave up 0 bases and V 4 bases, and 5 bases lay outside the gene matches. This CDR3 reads CASSSRDRESTDTQYF. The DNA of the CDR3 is TGTGCCAGCAGTTCCCGGGACAGGGAAAGCACAGATACGCAGTATTTT.

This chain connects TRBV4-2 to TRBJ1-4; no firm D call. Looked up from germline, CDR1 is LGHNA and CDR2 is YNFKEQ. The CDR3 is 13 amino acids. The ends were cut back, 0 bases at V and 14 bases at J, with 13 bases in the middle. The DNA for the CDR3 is TGTGCCAGCAGCCAAGATCTGCAGGATTCGCTGTTTTTT. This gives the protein CASSQDLQDSLFF.

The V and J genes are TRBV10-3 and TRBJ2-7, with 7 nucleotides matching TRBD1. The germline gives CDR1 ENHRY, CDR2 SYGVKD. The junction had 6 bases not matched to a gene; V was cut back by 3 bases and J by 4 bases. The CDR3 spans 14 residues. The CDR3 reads CAISETGVRYEQYF. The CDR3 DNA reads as TGTGCCATCAGTGAAACAGGGGTAAGGTACGAGCAGTACTTC.